The clone carrying this T cell receptor (beta chain) was detected a few times. Its cognate antigen is unknown. The data derive from a study of blood T cells in healthy people across ages. Germline CDR1 and CDR2: MGHRA and YSYEKL. V lost 0 bases, J lost 8 bases, and 14 bases lay in between. The CDR3 length is 15 residues. Alongside a J-beta primer mix, a sample-barcoded 5' primer served in a second PCR lasting about 7 to 12 cycles. TCRdb re-analysed the 5' RACE reads in MiXCR, keeping a single row per CDR3 protein. The sample carries hundreds of thousands of distinct CDR3 sequences, under 45% recorded once. In terms of origin and age, donors were healthy Caucasian individuals from Russia aged about 6 to 90. Whole-study results and caveats: Naive and antigen-experienced cells were not separated, limiting conclusive comparison.

Specimen: blood. This clonotype originated in a man in his 60s in good health. The rearrangement links TRBV4-1 to TRBJ2-1, with D tentatively TRBD2 (7 bases). As DNA, the CDR3 is TGCGCCAGCAGCCAAGAATGGCGGGGGCGTGATGAGCAGTTCTTC. This codes for CASSQEWRGRDEQFF.